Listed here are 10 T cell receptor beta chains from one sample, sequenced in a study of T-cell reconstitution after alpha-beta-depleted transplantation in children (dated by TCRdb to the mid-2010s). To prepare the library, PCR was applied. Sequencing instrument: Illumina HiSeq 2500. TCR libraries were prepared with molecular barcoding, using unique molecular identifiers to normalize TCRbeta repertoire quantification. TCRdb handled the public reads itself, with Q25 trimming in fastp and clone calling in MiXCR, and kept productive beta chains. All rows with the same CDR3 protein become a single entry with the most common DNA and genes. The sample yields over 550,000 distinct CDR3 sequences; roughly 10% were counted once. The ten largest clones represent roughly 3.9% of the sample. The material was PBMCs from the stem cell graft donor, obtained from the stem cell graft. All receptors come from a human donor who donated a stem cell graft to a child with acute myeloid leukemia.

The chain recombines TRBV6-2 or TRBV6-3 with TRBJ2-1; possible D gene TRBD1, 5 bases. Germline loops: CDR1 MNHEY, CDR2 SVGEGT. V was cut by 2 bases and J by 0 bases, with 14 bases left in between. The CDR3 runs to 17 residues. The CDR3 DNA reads TGTGCCAGCAGTTACGGCAGGACAACCTTCTCCTACAATGAGCAGTTCTTC. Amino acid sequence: CASSYGRTTFSYNEQFF.

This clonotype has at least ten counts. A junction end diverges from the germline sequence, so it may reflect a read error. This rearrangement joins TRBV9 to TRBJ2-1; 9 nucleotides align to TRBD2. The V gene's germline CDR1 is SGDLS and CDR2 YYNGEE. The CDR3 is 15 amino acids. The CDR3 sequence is CASSAGTSSHNEQFF. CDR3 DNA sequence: TGTGCCAGCAGCGCTGGGACTAGCTCCCACAATGAGCAGTTCTTC. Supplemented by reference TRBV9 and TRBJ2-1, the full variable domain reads DSGVTQTPKHLITATGQRVTLRCSPRSGDLSVYWYQQSLDQGLQFLIQYYNGEERAKGNILERFSAQQFPDLHSELNLSSLELGDSALYFCASSAGTSSHNEQFFGPGTRLTVL.

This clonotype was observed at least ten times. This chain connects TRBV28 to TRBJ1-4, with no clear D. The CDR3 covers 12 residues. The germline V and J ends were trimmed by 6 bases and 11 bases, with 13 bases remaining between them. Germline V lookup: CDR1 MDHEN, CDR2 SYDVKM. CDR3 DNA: TGTGCCAGCAGAAGTTTGGTACAGAAACTGTTTTTT. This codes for CASRSLVQKLFF.

CDR3 in amino acids: CASSSRQGQGYNEQFF. Here the CDR3 DNA reads TGTGCCAGCAGCTCCAGACAGGGACAGGGCTACAATGAGCAGTTCTTC. V and J are TRBV6-2 or TRBV6-3 and TRBJ2-1; 9 positions agree with TRBD1. CDR1 is MNHEY, CDR2 SVGEGT, per germline. CDR3 size: 16 residues. V lost 6 bases to trimming and J lost 3 bases; unmatched junction nucleotides: 9.

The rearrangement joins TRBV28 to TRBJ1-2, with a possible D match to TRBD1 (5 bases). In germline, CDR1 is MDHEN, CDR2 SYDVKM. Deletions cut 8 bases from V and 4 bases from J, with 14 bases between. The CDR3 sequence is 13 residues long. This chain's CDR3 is CASGDRPGYGYTF. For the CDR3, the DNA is TGTGCCAGCGGGGACCGCCCGGGCTATGGCTACACCTTC.

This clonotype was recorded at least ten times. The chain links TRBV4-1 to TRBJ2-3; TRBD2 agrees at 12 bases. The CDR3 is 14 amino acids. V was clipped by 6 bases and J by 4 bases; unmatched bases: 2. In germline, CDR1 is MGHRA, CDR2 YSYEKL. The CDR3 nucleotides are TGCGCCAGCAGACTAGCGGGAGGCGCAGATACGCAGTATTTT. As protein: CASRLAGGADTQYF.

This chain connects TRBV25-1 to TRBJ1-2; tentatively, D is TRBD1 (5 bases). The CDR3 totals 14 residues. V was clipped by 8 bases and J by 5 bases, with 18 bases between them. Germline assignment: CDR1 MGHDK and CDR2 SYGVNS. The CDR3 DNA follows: TGTGCCAGCTCTCAGGGTGGGCTAGGATATGGCTACACCTTC. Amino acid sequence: CASSQGGLGYGYTF.

The CDR3 reads CSVLALGQAGEQYF. The CDR3 DNA reads as TGCAGCGTTCTTGCCCTGGGACAGGCAGGCGAGCAGTACTTC. The rearrangement uses TRBV29-1 and TRBJ2-7, with 8 nucleotides matching TRBD1. This CDR3 region has 14 residues. Germline CDR1 is SQVTM and CDR2 is ANQGSEA. V gave up 5 bases and J gave up 6 bases; unmatched junction bases: 12.

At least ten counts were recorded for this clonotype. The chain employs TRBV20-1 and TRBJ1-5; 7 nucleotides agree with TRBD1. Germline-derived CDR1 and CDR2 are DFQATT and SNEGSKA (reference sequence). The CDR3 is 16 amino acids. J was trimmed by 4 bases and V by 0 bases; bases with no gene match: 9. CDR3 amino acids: CSARDPIRGLNQPQHF. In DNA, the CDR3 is TGCAGTGCTAGAGATCCTATTAGGGGGCTAAATCAGCCCCAGCATTTT.

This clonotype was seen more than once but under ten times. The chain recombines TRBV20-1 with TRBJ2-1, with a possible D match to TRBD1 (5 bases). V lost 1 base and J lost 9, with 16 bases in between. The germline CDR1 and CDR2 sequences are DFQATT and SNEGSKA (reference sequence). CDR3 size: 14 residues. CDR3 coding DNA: TGCAGTGCTAGAGTCGTGGGGCTGCGGACTGAGCAGTTCTTC. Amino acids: CSARVVGLRTEQFF.